A selection of T cell receptor beta chains follows, all from one sample in a study of shared clonotypes between healthy human individuals. Measured with immunoSEQ multiplex PCR; TCRdb has only the in-frame clones, and not every one. The table lists about 820,000 clones, almost 95% of them singletons. The sequenced material came from naive CD8+ T cells sorted from blood. All receptors derive from a man aged 30-40 years in good health. The CDR3 runs from the conserved cysteine through the conserved F or W. A D gene is named only where the DNA matches it firmly. Clone size is not always given. Where it is, it says once, few, many or a class for expanded clones.

CDR3 protein | CDR3 DNA | D gene | V gene | clone size | J gene | CDR3 length
CASSGLDREPVWYYEQYF | TGTGCCAGCAGCGGGTTGGACAGGGAACCGGTTTGGTACTACGAGCAGTACTTC | TRBD1 | TRBV28 | - | TRBJ2-7 | 18
CSVEYGALANNEQFF | TGCAGCGTTGAATACGGGGCTCTAGCCAACAATGAGCAGTTCTTC | - | TRBV29-1 | - | TRBJ2-1 | 15
CAWSAGMGTGELFF | TGTGCCTGGAGTGCTGGGATGGGGACCGGGGAGCTGTTTTTT | - | TRBV30 | few | TRBJ2-2 | 14
CASSVRTSGSRSYNEQFF | TGTGCCAGCAGTGTTCGGACTAGCGGGAGTCGGTCCTACAATGAGCAGTTCTTC | TRBD2 | TRBV7-9 | - | TRBJ2-1 | 18
CASSVWTSGYNEQFF | TGCGCCAGCAGCGTGTGGACTAGCGGATACAATGAGCAGTTCTTC | TRBD2 | TRBV4-3 | - | TRBJ2-1 | 15
CASSLAPRENGELFF | TGTGCCAGCAGCTTAGCGCCGCGGGAGAACGGGGAGCTGTTTTTT | TRBD2 | TRBV7-9 | - | TRBJ2-2 | 15
CASSPAISSYEQYF | TGTGCCAGCAGCCCGGCGATTAGCTCCTACGAGCAGTACTTC | - | TRBV5-8 | - | TRBJ2-7 | 14
CASSHSSGRVTGELFF | TGCGCCAGCAGCCACTCCAGCGGGAGGGTTACCGGGGAGCTGTTTTTT | TRBD2 | TRBV5-1 | - | TRBJ2-2 | 16
CASSGDGTNSYEQYF | TGTGCCAGCAGCGGTGACGGGACTAACTCCTACGAGCAGTACTTC | TRBD2 | TRBV7-9 | - | TRBJ2-7 | 15
CASLVGRETQYF | TGTGCCAGCCTAGTCGGGAGGGAGACCCAGTACTTC | - | TRBV21-1 | - | TRBJ2-5 | 12
CASSFLAGYEQYF | TGTGCCAGCAGCTTCCTAGCGGGATACGAGCAGTACTTC | TRBD2 | TRBV5-8 | - | TRBJ2-7 | 13
CASSVPGQKNTGELFF | TGTGCCAGCAGCGTACCCGGACAGAAGAACACTGGGGAGCTGTTTTTT | - | TRBV7-9 | - | TRBJ2-2 | 16
CASSHEDRANYNEQFF | TGTGCCAGCAGCCACGAGGACAGGGCCAACTACAATGAGCAGTTCTTC | TRBD1 | TRBV7-9 | - | TRBJ2-1 | 16
CASSLPTPEQFF | TGTGCCAGCAGCTTACCTACACCTGAGCAGTTCTTC | - | TRBV7-9 | - | TRBJ2-1 | 12
CASSGLWDSYEQYF | TGTGCCAGCAGTGGACTCTGGGACAGCTACGAGCAGTACTTC | TRBD1 | TRBV28 | - | TRBJ2-7 | 14
CASRFEAGGTYEQYF | TGTGCCAGCAGGTTCGAAGCGGGAGGGACCTACGAGCAGTACTTC | TRBD2 | TRBV27 | - | TRBJ2-7 | 15
CASSQDLGLAGDIRRRNEQFF | TGCGCCAGCAGCCAAGACCTAGGACTAGCGGGAGATATAAGGAGGAGGAATGAGCAGTTCTTC | TRBD2 | TRBV4-1 | - | TRBJ2-1 | 21
CASYDSGDSYEQYF | TGCGCCAGCTATGACAGCGGGGATTCCTACGAGCAGTACTTC | TRBD2 | TRBV5-1 | - | TRBJ2-7 | 14
CASSLGPDTQYF | TGTGCCAGCAGCTTAGGCCCAGATACGCAGTATTTT | - | TRBV7-2 | - | TRBJ2-3 | 12
CASSSRTSGTGNNEQFF | TGTGCCAGCAGCTCCCGGACTAGCGGGACTGGGAACAATGAGCAGTTCTTC | TRBD2 | TRBV11-2 | - | TRBJ2-1 | 17
CASSLSRKDEQYF | TGTGCCAGCAGTTTAAGCAGGAAGGACGAGCAGTACTTC | - | TRBV27 | - | TRBJ2-7 | 13
CASSLRQGRNEQFF | TGTGCCAGCAGCTTACGACAGGGACGCAATGAGCAGTTCTTC | TRBD1 | TRBV7-3 | - | TRBJ2-1 | 14
CASSLRTSGRVLLTDTQYF | TGTGCCAGCAGCTTAAGGACTAGCGGGAGGGTTCTTCTCACAGATACGCAGTATTTT | TRBD2 | TRBV5-8 | - | TRBJ2-3 | 19
CASRSAGQGLFGYTF | TGTGCCAGCAGATCTGCGGGACAGGGGTTATTCGGCTACACCTTC | TRBD1 | TRBV27 | - | TRBJ1-2 | 15
CASSLLAGGSWNEQFF | TGTGCCAGCAGCTTACTAGCGGGAGGATCCTGGAATGAGCAGTTCTTC | TRBD2 | TRBV7-2 | - | TRBJ2-1 | 16
CASRSTEANEGKLFF | TGTGCCAGCAGATCGACGGAGGCGAATGAAGGAAAACTGTTTTTT | - | TRBV7-8 | - | TRBJ1-4 | 15
CAWREHQNTEAFF | TGTGCCTGGAGGGAACACCAGAACACTGAAGCTTTCTTT | - | TRBV30 | - | TRBJ1-1 | 13
CASSLMDSNSYEQYF | TGTGCCAGCAGCTTAATGGACAGCAACTCCTACGAGCAGTACTTC | - | TRBV13 | - | TRBJ2-7 | 15
CASSSGRGVVTDTQYF | TGTGCCAGCAGCTCAGGTCGGGGGGTGGTCACGGATACGCAGTATTTT | TRBD2 | TRBV9 | - | TRBJ2-3 | 16
CASSELGTGGGNQPQHF | TGTGCCAGCAGTGAACTCGGGACAGGGGGGGGCAATCAGCCCCAGCATTTT | TRBD1 | TRBV2 | - | TRBJ1-5 | 17
CASSLGLPVYGYTF | TGTGCCAGCAGCTTAGGACTACCCGTCTATGGCTACACCTTC | - | TRBV11-2 | - | TRBJ1-2 | 14
CSVEGRGGENIQYF | TGCAGCGTTGAGGGTCGGGGGGGTGAAAACATTCAGTACTTC | TRBD2 | TRBV29-1 | - | TRBJ2-4 | 14
CSVRLANFPGELFF | TGCAGCGTTAGGCTAGCGAATTTTCCCGGGGAGCTGTTTTTT | - | TRBV29-1 | - | TRBJ2-2 | 14
CASSEIAGGLGDTQYF | TGTGCCAGCAGCGAAATAGCGGGAGGGCTGGGAGATACGCAGTATTTT | TRBD2 | TRBV7-8 | - | TRBJ2-3 | 16
CASSPRSNTGELFF | TGTGCCAGCAGCCCGCGGTCGAACACCGGGGAGCTGTTTTTT | - | TRBV2 | - | TRBJ2-2 | 14
CASSFFPQLNTEAFF | TGTGCCAGCAGCTTCTTTCCACAGCTGAACACTGAAGCTTTCTTT | - | TRBV7-8 | - | TRBJ1-1 | 15
CASSQVGYQETQYF | TGTGCCAGCAGCCAAGTGGGATACCAAGAGACCCAGTACTTC | - | TRBV14 | - | TRBJ2-5 | 14
CASSNLGQRNQETQYF | TGTGCCAGCAGCAACCTAGGACAGCGTAACCAAGAGACCCAGTACTTC | - | TRBV21-1 | - | TRBJ2-5 | 16